This T cell receptor (beta chain) originates from a study of blood T cell repertoires in COVID-19. Study as a whole: The United States, Italy and Spain provided the acute and convalescent COVID-19 samples. T cells, B-cell-depleted T cells, or PBMCs supplied cDNA or gDNA.

Study processing details: Amplification from reference gene primers served as the basis for estimated nucleated cell counts. The protocol was immunoSEQ multiplex PCR, while the TCRdb copy is restricted to in-frame clones and leaves out a portion. Clone size and the V and J calls come from that table; the DNA yielded D and trimming. The sample includes 75,000 to 80,000 clones, 80% to 90% of them seen just once. Trimming at V came to 5 bases and at J to 5 bases, leaving 11 bases not matched to a gene. This CDR3 spans 14 amino acids. Germline CDR1 and CDR2: GTSNPN and SVGIG (reference sequence). Enrolment of Seattle patients took place during active infection, and they were followed longitudinally.

The receptor was isolated from a man in his 60s with COVID-19, enrolled during active disease. V usage is TRBV30 and J usage is TRBJ2-5, with TRBD2 matching over 7 bases. Sequenced sample: peripheral blood. The CDR3 nucleotides are TGTGCCTGGGGGAGAGCGGGGCCGGGTGAGACCCAGTACTTC. Its protein is CAWGRAGPGETQYF.